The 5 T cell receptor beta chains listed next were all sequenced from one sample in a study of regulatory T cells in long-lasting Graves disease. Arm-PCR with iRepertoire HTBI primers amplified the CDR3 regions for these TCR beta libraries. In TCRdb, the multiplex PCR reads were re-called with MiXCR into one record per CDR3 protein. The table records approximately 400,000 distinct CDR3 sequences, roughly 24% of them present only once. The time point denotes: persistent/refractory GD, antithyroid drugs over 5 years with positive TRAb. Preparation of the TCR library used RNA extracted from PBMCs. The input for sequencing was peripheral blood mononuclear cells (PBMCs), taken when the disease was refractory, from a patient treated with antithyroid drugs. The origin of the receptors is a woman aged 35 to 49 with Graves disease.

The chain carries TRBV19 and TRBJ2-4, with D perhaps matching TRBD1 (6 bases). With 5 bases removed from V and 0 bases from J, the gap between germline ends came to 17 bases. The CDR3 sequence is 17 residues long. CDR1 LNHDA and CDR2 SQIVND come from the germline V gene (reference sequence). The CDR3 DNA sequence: TGTGCCAGTAGTCCCCGCCGGGACAAATTAGCCAAAAACATTCAGTACTTC. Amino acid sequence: CASSPRRDKLAKNIQYF.

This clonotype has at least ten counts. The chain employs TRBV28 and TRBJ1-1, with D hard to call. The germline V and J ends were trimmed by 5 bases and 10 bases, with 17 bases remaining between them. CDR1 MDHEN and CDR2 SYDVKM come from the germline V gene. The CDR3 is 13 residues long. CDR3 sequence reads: CASSPGHSTRAFF. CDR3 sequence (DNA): TGTGCCAGCAGTCCAGGTCACTCAACCCGAGCTTTCTTT.

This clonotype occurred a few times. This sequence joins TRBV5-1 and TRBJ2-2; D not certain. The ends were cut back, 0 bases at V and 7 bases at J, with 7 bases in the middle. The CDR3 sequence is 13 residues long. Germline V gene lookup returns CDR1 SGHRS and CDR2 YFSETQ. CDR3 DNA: TGCGCCAGCAGCTTGGTCGTGAGCGGGGAGCTGTTTTTT. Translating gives CASSLVVSGELFF.

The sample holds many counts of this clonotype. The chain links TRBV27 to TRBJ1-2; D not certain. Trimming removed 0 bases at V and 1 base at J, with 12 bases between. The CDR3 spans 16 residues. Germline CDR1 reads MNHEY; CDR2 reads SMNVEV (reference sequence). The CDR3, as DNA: TGTGCCAGCAGTTTATCTGGCCGGGCCGTTAACTATGGCTACACCTTC. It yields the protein CASSLSGRAVNYGYTF.

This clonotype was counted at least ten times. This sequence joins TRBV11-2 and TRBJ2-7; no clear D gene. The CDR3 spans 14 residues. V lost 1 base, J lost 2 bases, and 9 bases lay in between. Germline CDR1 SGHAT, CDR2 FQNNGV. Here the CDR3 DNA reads TGTGCCAGCAGCTTAGTGGGTAGACCCTACGAGCAGTACTTC. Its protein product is CASSLVGRPYEQYF.